This TCR beta chain was retrieved from a study of regulatory T cells in long-lasting Graves disease. Study-wide context: Over-5-year antithyroid drug use with positive TSH receptor antibodies defined persistent Graves' disease in the study.

For TCR beta, libraries came from iRepertoire HTBI primers and Arm-PCR of CDR3 regions. MiXCR, run by TCRdb on the multiplex PCR reads, gives a single entry per CDR3 protein. The sample shows 500,000 to 700,000 distinct CDR3 sequences, about 30% of them seen only once. Specified time point: persistent/refractory GD, antithyroid drugs over 5 years with positive TRAb. From RNA extracted from PBMCs, the TCR library was made. EDTA tubes received approximately 9.8 milliliters of drawn peripheral blood. The sample holds a few counts of this clonotype. Its antigen is unidentified. Study-wide results and limits: It is possible that accuracy was reduced by the small size of the sample.

The CDR3 runs to 14 residues. Germline assignment: CDR1 SGHVS and CDR2 FQNEAQ. V gave up 3 bases and J gave up 0 bases, with 8 bases separating them. The TCR originated in a female donor with Graves disease. The chain recombines TRBV7-8 with TRBJ1-1; D is undetermined. The input for sequencing was peripheral blood mononuclear cells (PBMCs), taken when the disease was refractory, from a patient treated with antithyroid drugs. The CDR3 DNA is TGTGCCAGCAGCTTGGTCCGGGTGAACACTGAAGCTTTCTTT. It encodes CASSLVRVNTEAFF.